This T cell receptor (beta chain) was captured in a study of shared clonotypes between healthy human individuals. General study points: Clonotype sharing among donors was thought likely to change with sequencing depth. It was observed that roughly 5.4% of naive CD4 clonotypes were shared across several donors. Though the depth was large, rarefaction showed that sorted-subset sequencing was incomplete.

Naive CD8 cells were CD45RO-negative, positively selected for CCR7, excluding terminally differentiated effector memory CD45RA+ cells. Details on this clone: Its target is not known.

At the deep level, the assay was run. The method was immunoSEQ multiplex PCR; TCRdb's version includes in-frame clones alone and lacks a portion of them. The sample has roughly 850,000 clones; 90% to 97% are singletons. CDR3 length: 16 residues. With 0 bases clipped from V and 6 bases from J, the junction kept 9 bases outside the gene matches. Germline assignment: CDR1 SGHDT and CDR2 YYEEEE. The sequencing sample was made of naive CD8+ T cells sorted from blood. This rearrangement joins TRBV5-6 to TRBJ2-7; TRBD1 matches at 10 bases. The TCR was taken from a man younger than 40 in good health. The CDR3 coding sequence is TGTGCCAGCAGCTTGGCGGGACAGGGGACCCTTATCGAGCAGTACTTC. Protein: CASSLAGQGTLIEQYF.